This T cell receptor (beta chain) stems from a study of beta chain features in type 1 diabetes. This CDR3 spans 15 amino acids. Germline lookup yields CDR1 MDHEN and CDR2 SYDVKM. V lost 2 bases and J lost 0, with 11 bases in between. Every bit of the isolated RNA underwent reverse transcription, so sequencing read expressed TCRB transcripts. Profiled with immunoSEQ multiplex PCR; TCRdb holds only in-frame clones, not every one. The sample lists 250,000 to 350,000 clones; 15% were seen once. Study-wide results and limits: Moderately but significantly shorter TCRB CDR3s were found in Type 1 diabetes patients in all four CD4+ subsets. In cDNA sequencing, cells with high TCR expression could be over-represented. Across patients, naive, central memory and Treg TCRB repertoires exhibited apparently greater similarity than was observed across healthy donors.

Averaging about 120 mL, one heparinised blood draw was given by each donor. Over 95% purity was reached by all sorted populations. As regards this clone: Its antigen remains unknown.

This sequence was found in a man younger than 35 with type 1 diabetes. The chain employs TRBV28 and TRBJ2-7, with D perhaps TRBD2 (5 bases). The specimen was naive CD4+ T cells from blood. The CDR3 DNA is TGTGCCAGCAGTTTAACGGGGATTAGCTCCTACGAGCAGTACTTC. Its translation: CASSLTGISSYEQYF.